The clone carrying this TCR beta chain was observed at least ten times. Its target is not known. The germline V gene has CDR1 DFQATT and CDR2 SNEGSKA (reference sequence). Trimming pared 6 bases from V and 3 bases from J, leaving 19 bases between. This CDR3 has 15 amino acids. The sample comes from a study of immune heterogeneity within non-small cell lung tumors. Findings of the study overall: Site-unique high-frequency clones occurred alongside identical dominant CDR3 beta clonotypes that recurred across tumor sites within a patient. Local clonality of T cells correlated moderately yet significantly with local tumor mutational burden (R roughly 0.33).

The template for each sample was approximately 0.65 ug of genomic DNA, which had been extracted from bulk tumor tissue. From each primary tumor, several far-apart biopsies were obtained during surgery. Curative surgical treatment was performed in patients who had newly diagnosed, untreated non-small cell lung cancer. It was with 32 V and 13 J primers that multiplex PCR amplified TCR beta CDR3. TCRdb re-analysed the multiplex PCR reads in MiXCR, keeping a single row per CDR3 protein. The repertoire holds 9,500 to 12,000 distinct CDR3 sequences, with 15% to 25% as singletons. The chain carries TRBV20-1 and TRBJ2-3; D is possibly TRBD1 or TRBD2 (6 bases each). The origin of this receptor is a man in his sixties with non-small cell lung cancer. Sequenced sample: lung tumor tissue. The CDR3 is CSAIDRGARTDTQYF. CDR3 coding DNA: TGCAGTGCCATCGATAGGGGGGCACGGACAGATACGCAGTATTTT.